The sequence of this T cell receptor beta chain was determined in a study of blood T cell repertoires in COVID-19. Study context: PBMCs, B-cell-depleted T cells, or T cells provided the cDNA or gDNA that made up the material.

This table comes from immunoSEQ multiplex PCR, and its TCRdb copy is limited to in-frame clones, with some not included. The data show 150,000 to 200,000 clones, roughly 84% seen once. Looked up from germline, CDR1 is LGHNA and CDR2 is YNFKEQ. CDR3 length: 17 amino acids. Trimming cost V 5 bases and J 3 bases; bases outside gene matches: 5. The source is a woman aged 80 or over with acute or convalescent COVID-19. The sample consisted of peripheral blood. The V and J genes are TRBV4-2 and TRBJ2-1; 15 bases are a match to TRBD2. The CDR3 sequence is CASSAGLAGGFYNEQFF. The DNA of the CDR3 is TGTGCCAGCAGCGCCGGACTAGCGGGAGGGTTCTACAATGAGCAGTTCTTC.